This T cell receptor beta chain appears in the sequencing data of a study of blood T cell repertoires in COVID-19. Turning to the study itself: Acute and convalescent COVID-19 specimens originated in the United States, Italy and Spain. Sample material is recorded as cDNA or gDNA derived from T cells, B-cell-depleted T cells, or PBMCs.

This CDR3 region has 15 residues. The J segment lost 6 bases and the V segment lost 3 bases, leaving 9 bases of the junction unmatched. The germline V gene has CDR1 LNHDA and CDR2 SQIVND (reference sequence). In the source study's methods: Using reference gene primer amplification, nucleated cell counts were estimated. The assay was immunoSEQ multiplex PCR, and TCRdb's table has in-frame clones only and misses some. V, J and clone size are those of that table, while D and trimming were read from the DNA. In the table there are approximately 54,000 clones, around 83% of which are singletons. This rearrangement joins TRBV19 to TRBJ2-7; 9 positions agree with TRBD1. The sample consisted of peripheral blood. This clonotype was obtained from a human donor in a cohort sampled during active COVID-19. The CDR3 loop is CASSIGTGWLGEQYF. CDR3 DNA sequence: TGTGCCAGTAGTATCGGGACAGGGTGGTTAGGCGAGCAGTACTTC.